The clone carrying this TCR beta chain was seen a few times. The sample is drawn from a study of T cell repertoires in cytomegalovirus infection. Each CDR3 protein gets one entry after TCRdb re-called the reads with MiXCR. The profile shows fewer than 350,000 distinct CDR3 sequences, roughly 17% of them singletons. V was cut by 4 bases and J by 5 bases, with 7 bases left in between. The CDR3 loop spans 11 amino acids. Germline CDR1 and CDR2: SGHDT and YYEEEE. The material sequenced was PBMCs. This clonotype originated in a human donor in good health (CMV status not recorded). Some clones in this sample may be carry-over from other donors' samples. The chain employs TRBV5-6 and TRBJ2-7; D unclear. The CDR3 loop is CASSLGHEQYF. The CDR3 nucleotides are TGTGCCAGCAGCCTAGGACACGAGCAGTACTTC.